The 9 T cell receptor beta chains in this list originate from one sample, sequenced in a study of blood T cell repertoires in COVID-19. Sequencing used immunoSEQ multiplex PCR; TCRdb keeps in-frame clones, though not all of them. In the table there are 150,000 to 200,000 clones, roughly 81% of which are singletons. The sample was peripheral blood. Source of these receptors: a woman of 80 years or more with COVID-19, enrolled during active disease.

This clone was recorded only once. The V and J genes are TRBV12-3 or TRBV12-4 and TRBJ2-1; TRBD2 might be the D (5 bases). Trimming left V 6 bases short and J 1 base short, with 7 bases between. This CDR3 has 13 amino acids. This CDR3 reads CASSSGSYNEQFF. The CDR3 coding sequence is TGTGCCAGCAGCTCGGGGTCCTACAATGAGCAGTTCTTC.

This sequence joins TRBV7-2 and TRBJ1-2; 10 nucleotides align to TRBD1. Germline CDR1 and CDR2: SGHTA and FQGNSA. The CDR3 spans 15 residues. V lost 2 bases, J lost 8 bases, and 8 bases stayed unmatched. The CDR3 DNA reads TGTGCCAGCAGCTTAAGACAGGGGGCCGGAGGAGGCTACACCTTC. It encodes CASSLRQGAGGGYTF.

The chain is built from TRBV5-1 and TRBJ2-7, with no clear D. Germline V CDR1 and CDR2: SGHRS, YFSETQ. This CDR3 region has 15 residues. The V gene lost 3 bases and the J gene lost 0 bases, with 13 bases spanning the gap. The CDR3: CASSSGGGSSYEQYF. The CDR3 coding sequence is TGCGCCAGCAGCTCGGGTGGCGGTAGCTCCTACGAGCAGTACTTC.

The chain recombines TRBV2 with TRBJ1-4, with D maybe TRBD1 (5 bases). The CDR3 loop spans 15 amino acids. CDR1 and CDR2 (germline): SNHLY, FYNNEI. V gave up 11 bases and J gave up 4 bases, with 20 bases separating them. CDR3 sequence (DNA): TGTGCCGCCTCCGGGACGGCGGGAGGTAATGAAAAACTGTTTTTT. This codes for CAASGTAGGNEKLFF.

The V gene is TRBV28, the J gene TRBJ1-1; no reliable D call. The CDR3 has 14 residues. Germline-derived CDR1 and CDR2 are MDHEN and SYDVKM. The germline V and J ends were trimmed by 1 base and 1 base, with 7 bases remaining between them. In nucleotides, the CDR3 is TGTGCCAGCAGTTTATTGAGGTCGAACACTGAAGCTTTCTTT. Translated, it gives CASSLLRSNTEAFF.

This chain links TRBV3-1 (or the pseudogene TRBV3-2) with TRBJ1-3, with a weak D call TRBD1 (6 bases). Germline V gives CDR1 LGHDT, CDR2 YNNKEL (reference sequence). The ends were cut back, 4 bases at V and 8 bases at J, with 9 bases in the middle. The CDR3 spans 12 residues. The CDR3: CASSLQGYTIYF. Written as DNA, the CDR3 is TGTGCCAGCAGCCTCCAGGGGTACACCATATATTTT.

V and J are TRBV4-1 and TRBJ1-6; no definite D call. CDR3 length: 16 residues. Trimming took off 3 bases at V and 0 bases at J, with 9 bases between the two ends. CDR1 is MGHRA and CDR2 is YSYEKL in the germline V gene. The CDR3 sequence is CASSQTRNSYNSPLHF. The CDR3 DNA reads as TGCGCCAGCAGCCAGACTCGAAACTCCTATAATTCACCCCTCCACTTT.

This chain joins TRBV7-8 and TRBJ2-5, with 7 positions matching TRBD2. This CDR3 region has 14 residues. In germline, CDR1 is SGHVS, CDR2 FQNEAQ. V was pared by 3 bases and J by 3 bases, with 4 bases of the junction left unmatched. The CDR3, as DNA: TGTGCCAGCAGCTTCGGCGGGAGTGAAGAGACCCAGTACTTC. It encodes CASSFGGSEETQYF.

V is TRBV21-1 and J is TRBJ2-1; TRBD1, as called in the table, went unchecked against the DNA. TRBV21-1 is recorded as a pseudogene. This CDR3 has 16 residues. The CDR3 sequence is CASSPQVQASYNEQFF. The CDR3 region has the DNA TGTGCCAGCAGCCCGCAAGTACAGGCCTCCTACAATGAGCAGTTCTTC.